The rows below give T cell receptor beta chains drawn from one sample of a study of control samples from healthy donors and cancer patients. Clones were sequenced by immunoSEQ multiplex PCR, and TCRdb holds only the in-frame ones, with some missing. Altogether some 130,000 clones are present, 80% to 95% being singletons, with the ten largest covering 2.5% to 3%. Sequences were obtained from blood. All receptors derive from a middle-aged man in good health. Both conserved end residues are part of each CDR3. D genes are given only for firm matches. The size of a clone is reported for some rows only, either as once, few or many, or as a class for expanded clones.

>.|TRBJ1-2|.|TRBV12-5
CASGWGRKLSYGYTF
TGTGCTAGTGGTTGGGGTCGGAAACTATCCTATGGCTACACCTTC
>.|TRBJ1-5|.|TRBV19
CASSNDQGPQHF
TGTGCCAGTAGTAACGACCAGGGGCCCCAGCATTTT
>.|TRBJ2-7|.|TRBV3-1/TRBV3-2
CASSQRMGLSYEQYF
TGTGCCAGCAGCCAACGGATGGGGCTCTCCTACGAGCAGTACTTC
>.|TRBJ2-7|TRBD1|TRBV5-4
CASSRDRVGNEQYF
TGTGCCAGCAGCCGTGACAGGGTAGGCAACGAGCAGTACTTC
>.|TRBJ1-2|.|TRBV7-2
CASSLDGEIYGYTF
TGTGCCAGCAGCTTAGACGGGGAGATCTATGGCTACACCTTC
>.|TRBJ2-2|.|TRBV7-9
CASSSITGELFF
TGTGCCAGCAGCTCCATCACCGGGGAGCTGTTTTTT
>.|TRBJ2-3|TRBD2|TRBV4-2
CASSQDGVAAGGPMDTQYF
TGTGCCAGCAGCCAAGATGGGGTAGCAGCGGGGGGGCCGATGGATACGCAGTATTTT
>.|TRBJ1-5|.|TRBV5-1
CASSRDGYQPQHF
TGCGCCAGCAGCCGGGACGGCTATCAGCCCCAGCATTTT
>.|TRBJ2-3|.|TRBV24-1
CATSDLAPGGTDTQYF
TGTGCCACCAGTGATCTAGCCCCGGGAGGCACAGATACGCAGTATTTT
>.|TRBJ2-7|TRBD1|TRBV7-2
CASSIGQGAREQYF
TGTGCCAGCAGCATCGGACAGGGGGCACGGGAGCAGTACTTC
>.|TRBJ1-1|.|TRBV7-9
CASSFRANTEAFF
TGTGCCAGCAGCTTCAGGGCGAACACTGAAGCTTTCTTT
>.|TRBJ1-2|TRBD1|TRBV27
CASSRGSGTGENGYTF
TGTGCCAGCAGTCGAGGATCCGGGACAGGGGAAAATGGCTACACCTTC
>.|TRBJ1-1|.|TRBV28
CASSFNGPTEAFF
TGTGCCAGCAGTTTCAACGGTCCCACTGAAGCTTTCTTT
>.|TRBJ2-1|.|TRBV2
CASRRTRTGINEQFF
TGTGCCAGCAGGAGAACGAGGACTGGAATTAATGAGCAGTTCTTC
>few|TRBJ2-2|TRBD2|TRBV6-1
CASSEWGTINTGELFF
TGTGCCAGCAGTGAATGGGGGACTATCAACACCGGGGAGCTGTTTTTT
>once|TRBJ2-5|TRBD1|TRBV15
CATSRQTGQETQYF
TGTGCCACCAGCAGACAGACAGGGCAAGAGACCCAGTACTTC
>.|TRBJ2-7|.|TRBV7-8
CASSLGPTGLSSYEQYF
TGTGCCAGCAGCTTGGGCCCAACAGGGCTTAGCTCCTACGAGCAGTACTTC
>.|TRBJ2-3|TRBD2|TRBV9
CASSVASTSGGRTDTQYF
TGTGCCAGCAGCGTAGCTTCTACTAGCGGGGGCCGCACAGATACGCAGTATTTT
>.|TRBJ2-7|.|TRBV6-6
CASSYSEGHEQYF
TGTGCCAGCAGTTACTCTGAGGGGCACGAGCAGTACTTC
>.|TRBJ1-5|.|TRBV5-8
CASSSNQPQHF
TGTGCCAGCAGCTCCAATCAGCCCCAGCATTTT
>once|TRBJ2-1|.|TRBV7-8
CASSLERSLPNEQFF
TGTGCCAGCAGCTTAGAGCGGTCATTGCCCAATGAGCAGTTCTTC
>once|TRBJ1-6|.|TRBV9
CASSVGGGNSPLHF
TGTGCCAGCAGCGTGGGGGGTGGGAATTCACCCCTCCACTTT
>once|TRBJ1-6|TRBD1|TRBV6-5
CASTRGTGTSPLHF
TGTGCCAGCACCCGCGGGACAGGGACGTCACCCCTCCACTTT
>.|TRBJ2-2|.|TRBV2
CASTGANTGELFF
TGTGCCAGCACCGGGGCGAACACCGGGGAGCTGTTTTTT
>.|TRBJ1-1|.|TRBV5-1
CASSLEGLVGEAFF
TGCGCCAGCAGCTTGGAGGGTCTCGTCGGAGAGGCTTTCTTT
>few|TRBJ1-1|.|TRBV19
CASSPQGENTEAFF
TGTGCCAGTAGCCCACAGGGTGAGAACACTGAAGCTTTCTTT
>.|TRBJ1-4|.|TRBV2
CASSSRGRGEKLFF
TGTGCCAGCAGTTCCCGGGGACGAGGGGAAAAACTGTTTTTT
>.|TRBJ2-1|TRBD2|TRBV5-8
CASSLKFGLAGARINEQFF
TGTGCCAGCAGCTTGAAGTTCGGGCTAGCGGGGGCCCGAATCAATGAGCAGTTCTTC
>.|TRBJ2-5|TRBD1|TRBV7-3
CASSTGAQETQYF
TGTGCCAGCAGTACAGGGGCCCAAGAGACCCAGTACTTC
>.|TRBJ2-7|TRBD2|TRBV3-1/TRBV3-2
CASSRPAGREQYF
TGTGCCAGCAGCCGCCCAGCGGGGCGAGAGCAGTACTTC
>once|TRBJ2-3|.|TRBV5-1
CASSLRWGDTQYF
TGCGCCAGCAGCTTGCGGTGGGGGGATACGCAGTATTTT
>.|TRBJ2-7|TRBD1|TRBV5-1
CASSLPRQGIPYEQYF
TGCGCCAGCAGCTTGCCCAGACAGGGGATCCCCTACGAGCAGTACTTC
>.|TRBJ1-1|TRBD1|TRBV6-6
CASRPTTGGFGTEAFF
TGTGCCAGCAGGCCTACGACAGGGGGCTTCGGCACTGAAGCTTTCTTT
>once|TRBJ2-3|.|TRBV7-2
CASSLDSTHTQYF
TGTGCCAGCAGCTTAGATAGTACCCATACGCAGTATTTT
>.|TRBJ1-2|TRBD1|TRBV2
CARSLQGSLGYTF
TGTGCCAGGAGTTTACAGGGGTCCCTTGGCTACACCTTC
>.|TRBJ2-3|.|TRBV12-3/TRBV12-4
CASSKLPDTQYF
TGTGCCAGCAGTAAGCTGCCAGATACGCAGTATTTT
>.|TRBJ2-7|.|TRBV7-9
CASSRYYEQYF
TGTGCCAGCAGCCGATACTACGAGCAGTACTTC
>.|TRBJ2-1|TRBD2|TRBV24-1
CATSDLGGGEQFF
TGTGCCACCAGTGATCTGGGGGGGGGTGAGCAGTTCTTC
>.|TRBJ1-2|.|TRBV6-6
CASSMDTGYGYTF
TGTGCCAGCAGCATGGACACTGGCTATGGCTACACCTTC
>few|TRBJ2-3|.|TRBV15
CATSRPPRQGIPDTQYF
TGTGCCACCAGCAGACCCCCCAGGCAGGGGATCCCAGATACGCAGTATTTT
>.|TRBJ2-1|.|TRBV11-2
CASSLESQAQFF
TGTGCCAGCAGCTTAGAAAGCCAGGCACAGTTCTTC
>.|TRBJ1-4|.|TRBV4-1
CASSDQGIGEKLFF
TGCGCCAGCAGCGACCAGGGGATAGGGGAAAAACTGTTTTTT
>.|TRBJ2-3|TRBD2|TRBV18
CASSLAGGRTDTQYF
TGTGCCAGCTCGCTAGCGGGGGGACGCACAGATACGCAGTATTTT
>once|TRBJ2-7|.|TRBV2
CASSDSGLTGF
TGTGCCAGCAGTGATTCAGGATTAACGGGCTTC
>.|TRBJ2-7|.|TRBV4-1
CASSLSPDYEQYF
TGCGCCAGCAGCCTCAGCCCGGACTACGAGCAGTACTTC
>.|TRBJ2-1|TRBD1|TRBV5-1
CASSLQRQGANEQFF
TGCGCCAGCAGCTTGCAGAGACAGGGGGCAAATGAGCAGTTCTTC
>.|TRBJ1-2|.|TRBV28
CASSLDRNYGYTF
TGTGCCAGCAGTCTCGACAGAAACTATGGCTACACCTTC
>.|TRBJ1-2|TRBD1|TRBV6-6
CASRQGVLVHGYTF
TGTGCCAGCCGCCAGGGGGTACTAGTCCATGGCTACACCTTC
>.|TRBJ1-5|.|TRBV21-1
CASSNGSQINQPQHF
TGTGCCAGCAGCAACGGTTCACAGATCAATCAGCCCCAGCATTTT
>.|TRBJ1-1|.|TRBV5-4
CASSLLPEAFF
TGTGCCAGCAGCTTGCTTCCTGAAGCTTTCTTT
>.|TRBJ2-4|.|TRBV19
CASRDILAKNIQYF
TGTGCCAGTAGGGACATCTTAGCCAAAAACATTCAGTACTTC
>.|TRBJ2-3|.|TRBV11-2
CASSLEAGMATDTQYF
TGTGCCAGCAGCTTAGAGGCGGGGATGGCCACAGATACGCAGTATTTT